The 15 T cell receptor beta chains listed next were all sequenced from one sample in a study of breast tumors, draining lymph nodes, adjacent tissues. Breast cancer patients provided tissue from their axillary draining lymph nodes. Using its own MiXCR run on the multiplex PCR reads, TCRdb lists one record per CDR3 protein. This table has approximately 88,000 distinct CDR3 sequences, about 27% appearing once. Sequences were obtained from axillary lymph node tissue. The receptors come from a female donor with breast cancer. Some clones in this sample may be carry-over from other donors' samples.

This clonotype occurred once. A much larger clone differs from this one at a single base, so this may be a read error. V and J are TRBV20-1 and TRBJ1-6, with a possible D match to TRBD1 (5 bases). Germline V CDR1 and CDR2: DFQATT, SNEGSKA (reference sequence). The CDR3 spans 12 residues. CDR3 amino acids: CSAGRPYSPPHF. CDR3 nucleotide sequence: TGCAGTGCGGGACGGCCTTATTCACCCCCCCACTTT.

This clonotype was recorded at least ten times. The V call is TRBV7-2, the J call TRBJ2-7; D may be TRBD1 or TRBD2 (5 bases each). Germline values: CDR1 SGHTA, CDR2 FQGNSA. The CDR3 totals 15 residues. Deletions cut 4 bases from V and 2 bases from J, with 15 bases between. Here the CDR3 reads CASSSTGTWTYEQYF. The CDR3 DNA follows: TGTGCCAGCAGCTCAACCGGGACCTGGACCTACGAGCAGTACTTC.

This clonotype has at least ten counts. The chain uses TRBV6-1 and TRBJ1-6; weak D call: TRBD1 (6 bases). CDR1 and CDR2 (germline): MNHNS, SASEGT. The length of the CDR3 is 13 residues. V was pared by 11 bases and J by 2 bases, with 10 bases between. Written as DNA, the CDR3 is TGTGCCGGCCGGGACACCTATAATTCACCCCTCCACTTT. Protein: CAGRDTYNSPLHF.

The V and J genes are TRBV2 and TRBJ2-3; 15 bases align to TRBD2. This CDR3 spans 16 amino acids. CDR1 SNHLY and CDR2 FYNNEI come from the germline V gene. J was trimmed by 6 bases and V by 7 bases; bases with no gene match: 8. The CDR3 DNA follows: TGTGCCAGCACTGCGGGACTAGCGGGAGGCCGGGATACGCAGTATTTT. It is translated as CASTAGLAGGRDTQYF.

This clonotype showed up many times. This rearrangement joins TRBV5-1 to TRBJ2-3, with D uncertain. The V end lost 1 base, the J end lost 1 base, and 7 bases lay between the germline ends. The CDR3 covers 14 residues. CDR1 and CDR2 (germline): SGHRS, YFSETQ. The CDR3 DNA is TGCGCCAGCAGCTTGATGGCAGGCACAGATACGCAGTATTTT. Translating gives CASSLMAGTDTQYF. Full variable domain (remainder filled in from reference TRBV5-1 and TRBJ2-3): KAGVTQTPRYLIKTRGQQVTLSCSPISGHRSVSWYQQTPGQGLQFLFEYFSETQRNKGNFPGRFSGRQFSNSRSEMNVSTLELGDSALYLCASSLMAGTDTQYFGPGTRLTVL.

This clonotype was found many times. The chain couples TRBV4-3 to TRBJ2-2; unclear D gene. Per germline, CDR1 LGHNA and CDR2 YSLEER. The CDR3 is made up of 13 amino acids. Trimming cost V 0 bases and J 7 bases, with 6 bases left between them. The DNA for the CDR3 is TGCGCCAGCAGCCAAGATCTAGGCGGGGAGCTGTTTTTT. Its translation is CASSQDLGGELFF.

This clonotype was seen at least ten times. Since a much larger clone is just one base distant, this may be a read error. Here the CDR3 reads CASSLDPGPGYGYTF. In DNA form, the CDR3 reads TGTGCCAGCAGCTTAGATCCTGGACCGGGCTATGGCTACACCTTC. The chain couples TRBV11-2 to TRBJ1-2; D is unresolved. Germline V gene data show CDR1 as SGHAT and CDR2 as FQNNGV. V lost 0 bases to trimming and J lost 4 bases, with 12 bases between them. The CDR3 is 15 residues long.

This chain joins TRBV6-1 and TRBJ2-3; D is perhaps TRBD1 or TRBD2 (7 bases each). Germline lookup yields CDR1 MNHNS and CDR2 SASEGT. This CDR3 is 13 amino acids long. Trimming stripped 6 bases from V and 3 bases from J, with 10 bases between. The CDR3: CASRQGGTDTQYF. CDR3 nucleotide sequence: TGTGCCAGCAGGCAGGGGGGGACAGATACGCAGTATTTT.

The table lists this clonotype with many counts. V and J are TRBV6-2 or TRBV6-3 and TRBJ2-1; unclear D gene. Trimming shortened V by 6 bases and J by 8 bases, and 17 bases separated the two germline ends. In germline, CDR1 is MNHEY, CDR2 SVGEGT. This CDR3 comprises 14 residues. In DNA form, the CDR3 reads TGTGCCAGCAGAGCCCCCTCGATCGTCGATGAGCAGTTCTTC. Its translation: CASRAPSIVDEQFF.

V and J are TRBV6-5 and TRBJ1-2, with 9 positions matching TRBD1. The CDR3 is 16 amino acids. Trimming took 2 bases from V and 7 from J; bases not matched to a gene: 11. Germline lookup yields CDR1 MNHEY and CDR2 SVGAGI. The CDR3 here is CASSYGSGTGRFGYTF. CDR3 nucleotide sequence: TGTGCCAGCAGTTACGGATCCGGGACAGGGCGGTTTGGCTACACCTTC.

Comment on this clonotype: One base away lies a much larger clone, so this may be a sequencing read error. The chain carries TRBV9 and TRBJ1-1; perhaps TRBD1 as D (5 bases). CDR1 is SGDLS and CDR2 is YYNGEE in the germline V gene. V lost 4 bases, J lost 7 bases, and 14 bases lay in between. The CDR3 is 13 residues long. The CDR3, as DNA: TGTGCCAGCAGCATACGCCGGGACGGTGAAGCTTTCTTT. Residues: CASSIRRDGEAFF.

This clonotype was detected only a few times. A much larger clone differs from this one at a single base, so this may be a read error. The J gene is TRBJ2-1, the V gene TRBV4-1, with 12 bases aligning to TRBD2. This CDR3 has 15 residues. CDR1 is MGHRA, CDR2 YSYEKL, per germline. V trimming: 5 bases; J trimming: 9 bases; junction bases outside the gene matches: 8. The CDR3 here is CASSGTSGRFSEQFF. CDR3 nucleotides: TGCGCCAGCAGCGGAACTAGCGGGAGGTTTAGTGAGCAGTTCTTC.

In its sample, this clonotype was seen many times. The rearrangement links TRBV7-2 to TRBJ2-7; D call uncertain. Trimming stripped 2 bases from V and 2 bases from J, with 10 bases between. This CDR3 spans 14 amino acids. Germline CDR1 and CDR2: SGHTA and FQGNSA. DNA for the CDR3: TGTGCCAGCAGCTTATACCCCAACCCCTACGAGCAGTACTTC. This gives the protein CASSLYPNPYEQYF.

With regard to this clonotype: A much more abundant neighbour one base away suggests this may be a read error. The J gene is TRBJ2-4, the V gene TRBV7-2; D remains ambiguous. CDR3 length: 17 amino acids. Germline CDR1 and CDR2: SGHTA and FQGNSA. The CDR3 DNA reads as TGTGCCAGCAGCTTATACGACAACCCGTTGGCCAAAAACATTCGGTACTTC. This gives the protein CASSLYDNPLAKNIRYF.

The chain has TRBV4-2 and TRBJ2-7, with 8 positions matching TRBD2. The CDR3 length is 17 residues. V lost 3 bases and J lost 10; bases outside the gene matches: 20. Germline loops: CDR1 LGHNA, CDR2 YNFKEQ. In nucleotides, the CDR3 is TGTGCCAGCAGCCACGCCCATACCGTAGCGGGAATGTATGGACAGTACTTC. Amino acids: CASSHAHTVAGMYGQYF.